A selection of T cell receptor beta chains follows, all from one sample in a study of T-cell memory formation after mild COVID-19. TCRdb redid the calling of the 5' RACE reads with MiXCR, one entry per CDR3 protein. The table lists 250,000 to 350,000 distinct CDR3 sequences, approximately 20% of them singletons. Material: PBMCs or a T cell subset sorted from them (not recorded which). These TCRs come from a man aged 18 to 35 who had mild COVID-19 (a few samples of this study predate the infection). Cell type and time point are not known. CDR3s include the opening cysteine and the closing phenylalanine or tryptophan. The D gene is left open where the match is weak. The size field is filled for only some rows; it gives once, few, many or a size class.

V	length	size	J	D	DNA	CDR3
TRBV5-6	15	few	TRBJ1-5	.	TGTGCCAGCAGCTTGGCCCCGGGGGTGGACCAGCCCCAGCATTTT	CASSLAPGVDQPQHF
TRBV2	13	few	TRBJ2-4	.	TGTGCCAGCATGGGCGATATCAAAAACATTCAGTACTTC	CASMGDIKNIQYF
TRBV7-2	18	.	TRBJ2-2	.	TGTGCCAGCAGCTTACGGGCGGGGACAGCTCGGGTCACCGGGGAGCTGTTTTTT	CASSLRAGTARVTGELFF
TRBV20-1	16	.	TRBJ2-5	TRBD2	TGCAGTGCTGGATTAAGCGGGACTAGCGTCCAAGAGACCCAGTACTTC	CSAGLSGTSVQETQYF
TRBV10-3	15	few	TRBJ1-1	TRBD1	TGTGCCATCAGTGAATATACAGGGGGGAACACTGAAGCTTTCTTT	CAISEYTGGNTEAFF
TRBV7-3	13	few	TRBJ2-1	.	TGTGCCAGCAGCCTTACAGGGAGCAATGAGCAGTTCTTC	CASSLTGSNEQFF
TRBV7-9	15	.	TRBJ1-3	TRBD1	TGTGCCAGCAGCTACGGGACAGCGGTTGGAAACACCATATATTTT	CASSYGTAVGNTIYF
TRBV27	16	few	TRBJ1-2	.	TGTGCCAGCACCGGGGGTGGACAGTTAGCTAACTATGGCTACACCTTC	CASTGGGQLANYGYTF
TRBV10-3	17	few	TRBJ2-3	TRBD1	TGTGCCATCAGTGAGCAACCCCTAGGACAGGACACAGATACGCAGTATTTT	CAISEQPLGQDTDTQYF
TRBV5-1	14	few	TRBJ1-1	TRBD1	TGCGCCAGCGCACCGGGACAGGGGTACACTGAAGCTTTCTTT	CASAPGQGYTEAFF
TRBV20-1	14	.	TRBJ2-2	.	TGCAGTGCTAAAATCGGGGGGCCCACCGGGGAGCTGTTTTTT	CSAKIGGPTGELFF
TRBV5-1	14	few	TRBJ2-7	TRBD1	TGCGCCAGCAGCTGGGGACAGGGAGCCTACGAGCAGTACTTC	CASSWGQGAYEQYF
TRBV20-1	16	.	TRBJ2-1	TRBD2	TGCAGTGCTAGAGGCCGACTAGCGGGGGGGCTCAATGAGCAGTTCTTC	CSARGRLAGGLNEQFF
TRBV6-6	11	few	TRBJ1-2	TRBD1	TGTGCCAGCAGTTGGGGACAGGAAGACACCTTC	CASSWGQEDTF
TRBV11-2	17	.	TRBJ2-1	.	TGTGCCAGCAGCCTCGGGAGGACAGGGTCGTACTACAATGAGCAGTTCTTC	CASSLGRTGSYYNEQFF
TRBV4-2	13	few	TRBJ2-7	.	TGTGCCAGCAATGAGGGAGTCGGCTACGAGCAGTACTTC	CASNEGVGYEQYF
TRBV5-1	13	.	TRBJ1-1	.	TGCGCCAGCAGCTTGGGACAGCGGACGGGCGCTTTCTTT	CASSLGQRTGAFF
TRBV12-3/TRBV12-4	13	few	TRBJ2-3	.	TGTGCCAGCAGTTTTGGCACCACAGATACGCAGTATTTT	CASSFGTTDTQYF
TRBV6-5	14	.	TRBJ2-1	TRBD2	TGTGCCAGCAGTACCCGGGGGGTATACAATGAGCAGTTCTTC	CASSTRGVYNEQFF
TRBV3-1	15	.	TRBJ2-1	.	TGTGCCAGCAGCCGAACAGGGCCGGCATCCAATGAGCAGTTCTTC	CASSRTGPASNEQFF
TRBV9	15	.	TRBJ2-3	TRBD1	TGTGCCAGCAGCGGACAGGGGGCGATTACAGATACGCAGTATTTT	CASSGQGAITDTQYF
TRBV28	15	.	TRBJ2-5	TRBD1	TGTGCCAGCACTCACGGGACAGGGGTACGAGAGACCCAGTACTTC	CASTHGTGVRETQYF
TRBV5-1	15	.	TRBJ2-2	TRBD2	TGCGCCAGCAGCTCACCGGGACTACACACCGGGGAGCTGTTTTTT	CASSSPGLHTGELFF
TRBV2	13	.	TRBJ1-1	.	TGTGCCAGCAATAACGGGGGATACACTGAAGCTTTCTTT	CASNNGGYTEAFF
TRBV6-4	15	many	TRBJ2-3	.	TGTGCCAGCAGTGACGGCGAGACCGGGACAGATACGCAGTATTTT	CASSDGETGTDTQYF
TRBV5-4	19	.	TRBJ2-3	TRBD2	TGTGCCAGCAGCTGGGAGGGACCGCAGACTAGCGGGGACACAGATACGCAGTATTTT	CASSWEGPQTSGDTDTQYF
TRBV12-3/TRBV12-4	18	.	TRBJ2-1	TRBD2	TGTGCCAGCAGTTTAAGATCTAGCGGGGGGACAGAGTACAATGAGCAGTTCTTC	CASSLRSSGGTEYNEQFF
TRBV2	16	few	TRBJ2-5	.	TGTGCCAGCAGTGAGGGACCCCCCGGGAACTACGAGACCCAGTACTTC	CASSEGPPGNYETQYF
TRBV7-2	15	.	TRBJ2-5	.	TGTGCCAGCAGCTTAGTGGGCTACAACCAAGAGACCCAGTACTTC	CASSLVGYNQETQYF
TRBV7-2	16	few	TRBJ2-3	.	TGTGCCAGCAGACCTTTTGGGGGGTATAGCACAGATACGCAGTATTTT	CASRPFGGYSTDTQYF
TRBV18	16	.	TRBJ2-1	TRBD1	TGTGCCAGCTCCCCGATGGCAGGGGGCAAATACGGTGAGCAGTTCTTC	CASSPMAGGKYGEQFF
TRBV5-8	14	.	TRBJ2-5	.	TGTGCCAGCAGCCTCGCGGGGAGAGTGGAGACCCAGTACTTC	CASSLAGRVETQYF
TRBV5-1	16	.	TRBJ1-1	TRBD1	TGCGCCAGCAGCACCCGGGACAGCAAACCTAACACTGAAGCTTTCTTT	CASSTRDSKPNTEAFF
TRBV6-5	13	few	TRBJ2-5	.	TGTGCCAGCAGCGAGGGGTCCCGGGAGACCCAGTACTTC	CASSEGSRETQYF
TRBV4-1	15	.	TRBJ1-3	.	TGCGCCAGCAGCCCGAGACAGGCTTTGGGAAACACCATATATTTT	CASSPRQALGNTIYF
TRBV7-2	16	few	TRBJ1-1	.	TGTGCCAGCAGACTCCCTTATGGGGTTCGGATCACTGAAGCTTTCTTT	CASRLPYGVRITEAFF
TRBV20-1	12	few	TRBJ1-4	.	TGCAGTGCTGTGAGGGGCACCGAAAAACTGTTTTTT	CSAVRGTEKLFF
TRBV7-9	14	few	TRBJ1-1	.	TGTGCCAGCAGCTTACCGCCCCAGACGCCCGAAGCTTTCTTT	CASSLPPQTPEAFF
TRBV4-1	18	.	TRBJ1-5	.	TGCGCCAGCAGCCAAGAAACGGTCGGGATCGATAGCAATCAGCCCCAGCATTTT	CASSQETVGIDSNQPQHF
TRBV7-2	16	.	TRBJ2-1	TRBD1	TGTGCCAGCAGCTTTTTCGGACAGGCATCATACCCGGAGCAGTTCTTC	CASSFFGQASYPEQFF
TRBV5-1	13	few	TRBJ1-2	.	TGCGCCAGCACAGAGGGCCTCTCCTATGGCTACACCTTC	CASTEGLSYGYTF
TRBV5-1	15	.	TRBJ2-5	.	TGCGCCAGCAGCTACCGGGACACCCTACGGGAGACCCAGTACTTC	CASSYRDTLRETQYF
TRBV20-1	14	few	TRBJ2-3	.	TGCAGTGCCCGAGGACCTGGCGGGGCATATACGCAGTATTTT	CSARGPGGAYTQYF
TRBV7-2	11	.	TRBJ2-5	.	TGTGCCAGCAGCCCCACCGGGGCCCAGTACTTC	CASSPTGAQYF
TRBV7-2	17	few	TRBJ1-5	.	TGTGCCAGCAGCTTAGGGCGGGGCCTCCCCGGCAATCAGCCCCAGCATTTT	CASSLGRGLPGNQPQHF
TRBV6-2/TRBV6-3	13	many	TRBJ2-7	.	TGTGCCAGCACCCCGACAGGGAGGTACGAGCAGTACTTC	CASTPTGRYEQYF
TRBV7-6	18	.	TRBJ1-3	TRBD1	TGTGCCAGCAGCTTACTCAGCCTGGGACAGGGAGGAGGAAACACCATATATTTT	CASSLLSLGQGGGNTIYF
TRBV7-2	18	.	TRBJ2-7	.	TGTGCCAGCAGCTTAGCTTTGTCAGGGCCCACAGCCCCATACGAGCAGTACTTC	CASSLALSGPTAPYEQYF
TRBV10-3	14	.	TRBJ2-1	TRBD2	TGTGCCATCAGTGCGGGGGGGCTGTCGAATGAGCAGTTCTTC	CAISAGGLSNEQFF
TRBV4-2	15	.	TRBJ1-2	.	TGTGCCAGCAGCCAAGGGGATCAGGGTGATCGTGGCTACACCTTC	CASSQGDQGDRGYTF
TRBV5-1	15	few	TRBJ1-4	TRBD1	TGCGCCAGCGCCCTAGGACAGGGATCAACGGAGGAACTGTTTTTT	CASALGQGSTEELFF
TRBV29-1	11	.	TRBJ1-1	TRBD1	TGCAGCGGGGGACAGATTTCTGAAGCTTTCTTT	CSGGQISEAFF
TRBV27	13	.	TRBJ2-6	.	TGTGCCAGCAAGTTGTCCGGGGCCAACGTCCTGACTTTC	CASKLSGANVLTF
TRBV4-1	19	.	TRBJ1-5	.	TGCGCCAGCAGCCAAGCTCTGCAACGGGGGCAAGCACCCAATCAGCCCCAGCATTTT	CASSQALQRGQAPNQPQHF